These T cell receptor beta chains were read from a single sample in a study of blood T cell repertoires in COVID-19. Some clones are missing from TCRdb's copy, which holds only in-frame ones; the method was immunoSEQ multiplex PCR. This table has some 200,000 clones, around 92% appearing once. Specimen: PBMCs or T cells enriched from blood (not recorded which). The receptors here all came from a woman between 18 and 29 years old who had recovered from COVID-19. The CDR3 runs from the conserved cysteine through the conserved F or W. D genes are given only for firm matches. Clone size is not always given. Where it is, it says once, few, many or a class for expanded clones.

CDR3 DNA: TGTGCCAGCTGGTACTTTACACAGGGTTCTAACTATGGCTACACCTTC; CDR3 protein: CASWYFTQGSNYGYTF; D gene: .; V gene: TRBV6-5; J gene: TRBJ1-2; clone size: .
CDR3 DNA: TGTGCCAGCAGCGCCGCGAGCAGGGGGCACGGGGAGCTGTTTTTT; CDR3 protein: CASSAASRGHGELFF; D gene: TRBD1; V gene: TRBV9; J gene: TRBJ2-2; clone size: .
CDR3 DNA: TGCAGCGTTGGACGCCCGGGGGGCGCGTCCGGGGAGCTGTTTTTT; CDR3 protein: CSVGRPGGASGELFF; D gene: .; V gene: TRBV29-1; J gene: TRBJ2-2; clone size: .
CDR3 DNA: TGTGCCAGCAGCGAGAGATACGAGCAGTACTTC; CDR3 protein: CASSERYEQYF; D gene: .; V gene: TRBV28; J gene: TRBJ2-7; clone size: .
CDR3 DNA: TGTGCCAGCAGTGACAGGGGAGATGGCTACACCTTC; CDR3 protein: CASSDRGDGYTF; D gene: .; V gene: TRBV6-1; J gene: TRBJ1-2; clone size: .
CDR3 DNA: TGTGCCATTATGGAGGGAGGGTCTGAAGCTTTCTTT; CDR3 protein: CAIMEGGSEAFF; D gene: .; V gene: TRBV19; J gene: TRBJ1-1; clone size: .
CDR3 DNA: TGTGCCAGCAGCCCGGGACACGAGAGCTATGGCTACACCTTC; CDR3 protein: CASSPGHESYGYTF; D gene: .; V gene: TRBV7-9; J gene: TRBJ1-2; clone size: .
CDR3 DNA: TGTGCCAGCAGACCCAATCCGAGCTCCTACAATGAGCAGTTCTTC; CDR3 protein: CASRPNPSSYNEQFF; D gene: .; V gene: TRBV28; J gene: TRBJ2-1; clone size: .
CDR3 DNA: TGTGCCAGCAGTTACGCGGAACCCTATGGCTACACCTTC; CDR3 protein: CASSYAEPYGYTF; D gene: .; V gene: TRBV6-5; J gene: TRBJ1-2; clone size: once
CDR3 DNA: TGTGCCAGCAGCTCGTTAGCGGGGGACCACTACGAGCAGTACTTC; CDR3 protein: CASSSLAGDHYEQYF; D gene: TRBD2; V gene: TRBV7-6; J gene: TRBJ2-7; clone size: .
CDR3 DNA: TGTGCCAGTACTAAGTCTGGTTTAAAAAACGAGCAGTACTTC; CDR3 protein: CASTKSGLKNEQYF; D gene: .; V gene: TRBV2; J gene: TRBJ2-7; clone size: .
CDR3 DNA: TGTGCCAGCAGCGTGAGGGGGGGCCGGAGCACAGATACGCAGTATTTT; CDR3 protein: CASSVRGGRSTDTQYF; D gene: .; V gene: TRBV9; J gene: TRBJ2-3; clone size: .
CDR3 DNA: TGTGCCAGCAGCCCCCTGGACACCCCAATCTATGGCTACACCTTC; CDR3 protein: CASSPLDTPIYGYTF; D gene: .; V gene: TRBV7-9; J gene: TRBJ1-2; clone size: .
CDR3 DNA: TGTGCCAGCATCTGTTATCGGAGGACAGGGCGTTTCTATGGCTACACCTTC; CDR3 protein: CASICYRRTGRFYGYTF; D gene: TRBD1; V gene: TRBV6-4; J gene: TRBJ1-2; clone size: .
CDR3 DNA: TGTGCCAGCAGTGAGCCCGTTAGGGGGTCGGCTTATTCTTCACCCCTCCACTTT; CDR3 protein: CASSEPVRGSAYSSPLHF; D gene: .; V gene: TRBV25-1; J gene: TRBJ1-6; clone size: .
CDR3 DNA: TGTGCCAGCAGTCGGGGGTACGAGCAGTACTTC; CDR3 protein: CASSRGYEQYF; D gene: .; V gene: TRBV25-1; J gene: TRBJ2-7; clone size: .
CDR3 DNA: TGTGCCAGCAGCCAAGGCACTAGCGGGGGGGCCGACGAGCAGTACTTC; CDR3 protein: CASSQGTSGGADEQYF; D gene: TRBD2; V gene: TRBV4-2; J gene: TRBJ2-7; clone size: few
CDR3 DNA: TGTGCCAGCAGTTTGATGACAGGGGCCGAAAAACTGTTTTTT; CDR3 protein: CASSLMTGAEKLFF; D gene: TRBD1; V gene: TRBV28; J gene: TRBJ1-4; clone size: .
CDR3 DNA: TGTGCCAGCAGTTTAGGGCTAGCGGGGGTAAAGCAGTTCTTC; CDR3 protein: CASSLGLAGVKQFF; D gene: TRBD2; V gene: TRBV27; J gene: TRBJ2-1; clone size: .
CDR3 DNA: TGTGCCAGCAGTAACAGGGGTTCTGAAGCTTTCTTT; CDR3 protein: CASSNRGSEAFF; D gene: TRBD1; V gene: TRBV27; J gene: TRBJ1-1; clone size: .
CDR3 DNA: TGTGCCAGCAGCTTAGGGGCCCGTCGGGGGGCGCAGGGCTACACCTTC; CDR3 protein: CASSLGARRGAQGYTF; D gene: .; V gene: TRBV7-8; J gene: TRBJ1-2; clone size: .
CDR3 DNA: TGTGCCAGCAGCCCGAGGGGGCGTACGCAGTATTTT; CDR3 protein: CASSPRGRTQYF; D gene: TRBD1; V gene: TRBV6-2/TRBV6-3; J gene: TRBJ2-3; clone size: .
CDR3 DNA: TGTGCCACCATGGAAGACAGGGGGCTGGAGGGTAGCACCGGGGAGCTGTTTTTT; CDR3 protein: CATMEDRGLEGSTGELFF; D gene: TRBD1; V gene: TRBV15; J gene: TRBJ2-2; clone size: .
CDR3 DNA: TGCGCCGGCCCCCCGACAGGTTTTCTTCCGAACACCGGGGAGCTGTTTTTT; CDR3 protein: CAGPPTGFLPNTGELFF; D gene: .; V gene: TRBV4-1; J gene: TRBJ2-2; clone size: .
CDR3 DNA: TGCGCCAGCAGCCAAGGGGCATGGGGGCAGGATGGCTACACCTTC; CDR3 protein: CASSQGAWGQDGYTF; D gene: .; V gene: TRBV4-1; J gene: TRBJ1-2; clone size: once
CDR3 DNA: TGTGCCACCAGCAGAGACCCCGGGAGGACTGAAGCTTTCTTT; CDR3 protein: CATSRDPGRTEAFF; D gene: .; V gene: TRBV15; J gene: TRBJ1-1; clone size: .
CDR3 DNA: TGCAGCGTTGGACAGGGTGGAAGCAATCAGCCCCAGCATTTT; CDR3 protein: CSVGQGGSNQPQHF; D gene: TRBD1; V gene: TRBV29-1; J gene: TRBJ1-5; clone size: once
CDR3 DNA: TGCGCCAGCAGCTTGGCCGACAGGGGAGCCGATGGCTACACCTTC; CDR3 protein: CASSLADRGADGYTF; D gene: TRBD1; V gene: TRBV5-1; J gene: TRBJ1-2; clone size: once
CDR3 DNA: TGTGCCAGCAGCGAGGGAGTCAATGGCTACACCTTC; CDR3 protein: CASSEGVNGYTF; D gene: .; V gene: TRBV14; J gene: TRBJ1-2; clone size: .
CDR3 DNA: TGTGCCAGCAGCGTACTAGGGGAACGGAACGGGGAGCTGTTTTTT; CDR3 protein: CASSVLGERNGELFF; D gene: .; V gene: TRBV9; J gene: TRBJ2-2; clone size: .
CDR3 DNA: TGTGCCAGCAGCCTAGGCAGGGAAAACTATGGCTACACCTTC; CDR3 protein: CASSLGRENYGYTF; D gene: .; V gene: TRBV3-1/TRBV3-2; J gene: TRBJ1-2; clone size: .
CDR3 DNA: TGTGCCAGCAGCATGGGACAGGGGCTTTTTAATGAAAAACTGTTTTTT; CDR3 protein: CASSMGQGLFNEKLFF; D gene: TRBD1; V gene: TRBV7-6; J gene: TRBJ1-4; clone size: .
CDR3 DNA: TGTGCCAGCAGCTTAGAACGGGGTAATGAAAAACTGTTTTTT; CDR3 protein: CASSLERGNEKLFF; D gene: .; V gene: TRBV7-8; J gene: TRBJ1-4; clone size: .
CDR3 DNA: TGTGCCAGCAGGACAAAGGGACAGGAGAACACTGAAGCTTTCTTT; CDR3 protein: CASRTKGQENTEAFF; D gene: TRBD1; V gene: TRBV6-5; J gene: TRBJ1-1; clone size: .
CDR3 DNA: TGTGCCTGGAGTGAGTTGACAGCCTACGAGCAGTACTTC; CDR3 protein: CAWSELTAYEQYF; D gene: .; V gene: TRBV30; J gene: TRBJ2-7; clone size: .
CDR3 DNA: TGTGCCAGCAGCTCACAGGTGACGAACACTGAAGCTTTCTTT; CDR3 protein: CASSSQVTNTEAFF; D gene: .; V gene: TRBV27; J gene: TRBJ1-1; clone size: .
CDR3 DNA: TGCGCCAGCAGCTTGGCTAGCCTAGCGGGGGGTCCAACAGATACGCAGTATTTT; CDR3 protein: CASSLASLAGGPTDTQYF; D gene: TRBD2; V gene: TRBV5-1; J gene: TRBJ2-3; clone size: .
CDR3 DNA: TGCGCCAGCAGCCCCTCGTGGGACAGGTCCTCCCGTGAGCAGTTCTTC; CDR3 protein: CASSPSWDRSSREQFF; D gene: TRBD1; V gene: TRBV4-1; J gene: TRBJ2-1; clone size: few
CDR3 DNA: TGTGCCAGCAGCCAAGGGTCGGGGGGATTTACGGTAAAGAGCACCCCAAACTATGGCTACACCTTC; CDR3 protein: CASSQGSGGFTVKSTPNYGYTF; D gene: .; V gene: TRBV3-1/TRBV3-2; J gene: TRBJ1-2; clone size: .
CDR3 DNA: TGTGCCAGCAAAAGACAGGGGTCGAGGTGGGCCTACGAGCAGTACTTC; CDR3 protein: CASKRQGSRWAYEQYF; D gene: TRBD1; V gene: TRBV28; J gene: TRBJ2-7; clone size: .
CDR3 DNA: TGTGCCACAGACCCTCTAGCGAACACCGGGGAGCTGTTTTTT; CDR3 protein: CATDPLANTGELFF; D gene: .; V gene: TRBV6-5; J gene: TRBJ2-2; clone size: .
CDR3 DNA: TGTGCCAGCAGTTTATCTCCGTTCTCTGGAAACACCATATATTTT; CDR3 protein: CASSLSPFSGNTIYF; D gene: .; V gene: TRBV27; J gene: TRBJ1-3; clone size: .
CDR3 DNA: TGTGCCAGCAGCATTCCGGGACTCAGCTCCGGGGAGCTGTTTTTT; CDR3 protein: CASSIPGLSSGELFF; D gene: .; V gene: TRBV7-9; J gene: TRBJ2-2; clone size: .